The clone carrying this T cell receptor (beta chain) showed up many times. Its specificity is unknown. This sample was taken from a study of T cell repertoires in cytomegalovirus infection. Across the whole study: Indicated by public TCR beta signatures were CMV infection and matching HLA type.

Broader study findings: HLA-C-restricted TCR beta clonotypes specific for CMV led the ex vivo response.

This CDR3 contains 14 residues. From germline, CDR1 is SQVTM and CDR2 ANQGSEA. J was trimmed by 6 bases and V by 5 bases; bases with no gene match: 9. MiXCR was run by TCRdb on the reads, yielding one entry per CDR3 protein. The repertoire includes about 260,000 distinct CDR3 sequences, around 8.7% of them detected once, and roughly 16% sits in the top ten. The sequencing sample was made of PBMCs. The sequence was collected from a human donor in good health (CMV status not recorded). Some clones in this sample may be carry-over from other donors' samples. This chain links TRBV29-1 with TRBJ1-2; 10 bases match TRBD1. The DNA for the CDR3 is TGCAGCGTTATTTGGACAGGGGGATCGAATGGCTACACCTTC. This codes for CSVIWTGGSNGYTF. The whole variable domain, filled in from reference TRBV29-1 and TRBJ1-2, reads SAVISQKPSRDICQRGTSLTIQCQVDSQVTMMFWYRQQPGQSLTLIATANQGSEATYESGFVIDKFPISRPNLTFSTLTVSNMSPEDSSIYLCSVIWTGGSNGYTFGSGTRLTVV.